The T cell receptor beta chain described here comes from a study of blood T cell repertoires in COVID-19. Looking at the study overall: COVID-19 samples from acute and convalescent phases originated in the United States, Italy and Spain. From T cells, B-cell-depleted T cells, or PBMCs came the material, which was cDNA or gDNA.

The authors' processing: Scientists estimated how many nucleated cells there were by amplifying reference gene primers. Profiling relied on immunoSEQ multiplex PCR, and the TCRdb table lists in-frame clones only, not all of them. V, J and clone size derive from that table, while D and trimming were established from the DNA sequence. The sample lists tens of thousands of clones, roughly 89% occurring once. The CDR3 has 12 amino acids. Germline CDR1 SGHTA, CDR2 FQGTGA. Trimming shortened V by 2 bases and J by 6 bases, and 4 bases separated the two germline ends. The rearrangement joins TRBV7-3 to TRBJ2-2; D remains ambiguous. This TCR came from a man in his fifties or sixties with acute or convalescent COVID-19. The sequenced sample consisted of peripheral blood. The CDR3 coding sequence is TGTGCCAGCAGCTTATATTCCGGGGAGCTGTTTTTT. Translation gives CASSLYSGELFF.